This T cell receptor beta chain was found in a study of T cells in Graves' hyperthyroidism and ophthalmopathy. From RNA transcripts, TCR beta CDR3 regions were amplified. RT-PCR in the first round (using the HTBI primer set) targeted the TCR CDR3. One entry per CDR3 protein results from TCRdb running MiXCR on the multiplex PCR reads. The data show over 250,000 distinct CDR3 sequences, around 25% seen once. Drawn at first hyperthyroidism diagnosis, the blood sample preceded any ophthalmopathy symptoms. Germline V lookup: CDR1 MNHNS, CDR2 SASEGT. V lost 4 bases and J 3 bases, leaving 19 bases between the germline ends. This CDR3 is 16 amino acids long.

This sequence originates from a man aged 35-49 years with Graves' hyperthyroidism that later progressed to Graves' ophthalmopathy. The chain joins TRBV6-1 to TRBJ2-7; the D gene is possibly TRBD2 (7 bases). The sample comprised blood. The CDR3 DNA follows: TGTGCCAGCAGTGCATCTCCTTCGGGGGGCCGCTACGAGCAGTACTTC. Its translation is CASSASPSGGRYEQYF.